Listed here are 8 T cell receptor beta chains from one sample, sequenced in a study of regulatory T cells in long-lasting Graves disease. Arm-PCR of CDR3 regions and iRepertoire HTBI primers were used to build TCR beta libraries. TCRdb used MiXCR to reprocess the multiplex PCR reads, holding one entry per CDR3 protein. The table has roughly 400,000 distinct CDR3 sequences, about a sixth seen once; the top ten hold about 25%. This sample's time point: newly diagnosed GD, antithyroid drugs for less than 3 months. Making the TCR library involved RNA that had been extracted from PBMCs. The data were also submitted as part of a second study, on T cells in Graves' hyperthyroidism and ophthalmopathy.

The starting material was peripheral blood mononuclear cells (PBMCs), obtained at new diagnosis, from a patient treated with antithyroid drugs. The receptors here all came from a woman younger than 30 with Graves disease.

In its sample, this clonotype was seen many times. The chain uses TRBV3-1 and TRBJ1-5; 7 bases map to TRBD1. The CDR3 is made up of 15 amino acids. V trimming: 8 bases; J trimming: 2 bases; junction bases outside the gene matches: 9. The germline V gene encodes CDR1 LGHDT and CDR2 YNNKEL (reference sequence). The CDR3 reads CASSPLGTGNQPQHF. CDR3 in DNA: TGTGCCAGCTCACCCCTAGGGACAGGCAATCAGCCCCAGCATTTT.

This clonotype has a handful of counts. The rearrangement uses TRBV30 and TRBJ1-2; TRBD1 agrees at 7 bases. After removal of 3 bases from V and 3 bases from J, the junction contained 16 bases not matched to a gene. This CDR3 has 17 amino acids. Germline V gene sequence: CDR1 GTSNPN, CDR2 SVGIG (reference sequence). The CDR3 nucleotides are TGTGCCTGGAGGCCCGGGACAGCCCAAGTTATCGACTATGGCTACACCTTC. Protein product: CAWRPGTAQVIDYGYTF.

The chain has TRBV2 and TRBJ2-5; D is possibly TRBD2 (5 bases). The CDR3 is 12 amino acids. V was shortened by 7 bases and J by 7 bases, with 13 bases between the two germline ends. In germline, CDR1 is SNHLY, CDR2 FYNNEI. The CDR3 DNA is TGTGCCAGCACCCCGATTCGGGGGACCCAGTACTTC. Amino acids: CASTPIRGTQYF.

This clonotype appeared a few times. This chain joins TRBV19 and TRBJ2-3, with TRBD2 matching 8 bases. Trimming took 5 bases from V and 4 from J; bases not matched to a gene: 11. This CDR3 spans 16 amino acids. CDR1 is LNHDA, CDR2 SQIVND, per germline (reference sequence). This CDR3 reads CASSPLQRESADTQYF. CDR3 bases: TGTGCCAGTAGTCCCCTCCAGCGGGAGTCGGCAGATACGCAGTATTTT.

This clonotype was seen ten or more times. The rearrangement joins TRBV7-3 to TRBJ2-7; the match to TRBD2 covers 9 bases. The CDR3 runs 17 residues. Trimming cost V 1 base and J 0 bases; bases outside gene matches: 7. Germline V gene data show CDR1 as SGHTA and CDR2 as FQGTGA. CDR3 residues: CASSLKELAGASYEQYF. As DNA, the CDR3 is TGTGCCAGCAGCTTAAAGGAGTTAGCGGGGGCCTCCTACGAGCAGTACTTC.

Comments on this clonotype: A much larger clone lies one base from this, so it may be a read error. CDR3 loop: CASSFAGMENYGYTF. CDR3 in DNA: TGTGCCAGCAGTTTTGCAGGGATGGAGAACTATGGCTACACCTTC. V and J are TRBV28 and TRBJ1-2; a weak D match, TRBD1 (5 bases). Germline V gene sequence: CDR1 MDHEN, CDR2 SYDVKM. The CDR3 totals 15 residues. The V gene lost 3 bases and the J gene lost 2 bases, with 13 bases spanning the gap.

This clonotype showed up just a few times. CDR3 sequence (DNA): TGTGCCAGCAGTTACTCGGCGGGAGAAAGGACCGGGGAGCTGTTTTTT. Translation gives CASSYSAGERTGELFF. The chain combines TRBV6-2 or TRBV6-3 with TRBJ2-2; 7 nucleotides line up with TRBD2. Germline V CDR1 and CDR2: MNHEY, SVGEGT. The CDR3 is 16 amino acids. The V segment lost 0 bases and the J segment 5 bases; nucleotides outside the gene matches: 6.

In its sample, this clonotype was seen a few times. The chain recombines TRBV15 with TRBJ1-5; D remains ambiguous. Trimming took off 1 base at V and 2 bases at J, with 6 bases between the two ends. This CDR3 is built from 14 residues. Germline CDR1 LNHNV, CDR2 YYDKDF (reference sequence). Here the CDR3 reads CATSRGSGNQPQHF. The DNA of the CDR3 is TGTGCCACCAGCAGAGGGTCGGGCAATCAGCCCCAGCATTTT.